These T cell receptor beta chains were read from a single sample in a study of tumor-infiltrating lymphocytes in primary liver carcinoma. MiXCR, applied by TCRdb to the multiplex PCR reads, yields one record per CDR3 protein. Among approximately 340,000 distinct CDR3 sequences listed, 65% were seen once. Sequencing was carried out using peripheral blood. These receptors originate from a man in his forties with primary liver carcinoma and hepatitis B virus infection. The CDR3 runs from the conserved cysteine through the conserved F or W. The order of the fields is J gene, V gene, clone size, D gene, CDR3 protein, CDR3 DNA. A D gene is named only where the DNA matches it firmly. Where a row states a size, it is once, few, many or the class of an expanded clone; other rows omit it.

J: TRBJ1-2; V: TRBV5-4; size: many; D: NA; CDR3: CASSPRDNYYGYTF; DNA: TGTGCCAGCAGCCCCCGGGACAACTACTATGGCTACACCTTC
J: TRBJ2-1; V: TRBV18; size: NA; D: NA; CDR3: CASPLAGRGNEQFF; DNA: TGTGCCAGCCCACTCGCTGGCCGGGGGAATGAGCAGTTCTTC
J: TRBJ2-7; V: TRBV6-5; size: many; D: TRBD1; CDR3: CASSYGQGVREQYF; DNA: TGTGCCAGCAGTTACGGGCAGGGGGTACGCGAGCAGTACTTC
J: TRBJ2-5; V: TRBV30; size: NA; D: TRBD2; CDR3: CAWGGRTSEYLGETQYF; DNA: TGTGCCTGGGGAGGCCGGACTAGCGAATACCTTGGGGAGACCCAGTACTTC
J: TRBJ2-3; V: TRBV11-1; size: NA; D: NA; CDR3: CASSSCQSGDKQYF; DNA: TGCGCCAGCAGCTCCTGTCAGAGCGGAGATAAGCAGTATTTT
J: TRBJ2-1; V: TRBV12-3/TRBV12-4; size: many; D: TRBD2; CDR3: CASRGLAGTYNEQFF; DNA: TGTGCCAGCAGGGGACTAGCGGGTACCTACAATGAGCAGTTCTTC
J: TRBJ2-6; V: TRBV13; size: NA; D: NA; CDR3: CVSTIYLDCSGANVLTF; DNA: TGTGTCAGCACCATTTACCTGGACTGCTCTGGGGCCAACGTCCTGACTTTC
J: TRBJ1-4; V: TRBV11-2; size: NA; D: NA; CDR3: CASRRRAPATNEKLFF; DNA: TGTGCCAGCAGACGGAGAGCCCCCGCAACTAATGAAAAACTGTTTTTT
J: TRBJ1-6; V: TRBV5-6; size: many; D: TRBD1; CDR3: CASSLGTGVVSPLHF; DNA: TGTGCCAGCAGCTTGGGGACAGGGGTCGTTTCACCCCTCCACTTT
J: TRBJ2-3; V: TRBV10-3; size: NA; D: NA; CDR3: CAISSEGGPTETQYF; DNA: TGTGCCATCAGTTCGGAAGGGGGTCCCACAGAAACGCAGTATTTT
J: TRBJ2-7; V: TRBV19; size: NA; D: NA; CDR3: CASSIVSGPYEQYF; DNA: TGTGCCAGTAGTATTGTTTCAGGTCCCTACGAGCAGTACTTC
J: TRBJ2-7; V: TRBV11-2; size: NA; D: NA; CDR3: CASSPLEGRGLACEQYF; DNA: TGTGCCAGCAGTCCACTCGAGGGGCGCGGACTCGCCTGCGAACAGTACTTC
J: TRBJ2-1; V: TRBV4-1; size: NA; D: NA; CDR3: CSCSPGFYNEQFF; DNA: TGCTCCTGCAGCCCGGGATTCTACAATGAGCAGTTCTTC
J: TRBJ2-5; V: TRBV7-8; size: NA; D: NA; CDR3: CANSLQITGTQYF; DNA: TGTGCCAACAGCTTACAGATTACCGGGACCCAGTACTTC
J: TRBJ2-6; V: TRBV4-1; size: few; D: NA; CDR3: CASCRGTVFSGANVLTF; DNA: TGCGCCAGCTGCCGCGGGACAGTCTTCTCTGGGGCCAACGTCCTGACTTTC
J: TRBJ2-7; V: TRBV11-2; size: NA; D: NA; CDR3: CASSSSHYEQYF; DNA: TGTGCTAGCAGCTCTTCGCACTACGAGCAGTACTTC
J: TRBJ1-3; V: TRBV4-3; size: many; D: NA; CDR3: CASSQVNEGNTIYF; DNA: TGCGCCAGCAGCCAAGTTAACGAGGGAAACACCATATATTTT
J: TRBJ2-2; V: TRBV14; size: NA; D: NA; CDR3: CASDHRRTGLTGELFF; DNA: TGTGCCAGCGACCACAGAAGGACGGGACTCACCGGGGAGCTGTTTTTT
J: TRBJ2-2; V: TRBV11-2; size: NA; D: TRBD2; CDR3: CASGSHPLLAGEDTGELFF; DNA: TGTGCCAGCGGCTCTCATCCTCTACTAGCGGGAGAGGACACCGGGGAGCTGTTTTTT
J: TRBJ2-1; V: TRBV4-1; size: NA; D: TRBD2; CDR3: CASSQLGTSKYNEQFF; DNA: TGCGCCAGCAGCCAACTCGGGACTAGCAAGTACAATGAGCAGTTCTTC
J: TRBJ2-3; V: TRBV10-3; size: many; D: TRBD2; CDR3: CATYPREADTQYF; DNA: TGTGCCACCTACCCCCGGGAGGCAGATACGCAGTATTTT
J: TRBJ1-2; V: TRBV6-5; size: once; D: NA; CDR3: CASIYSVLRDGYTF; DNA: TGTGCCAGCATTTACTCGGTCCTGAGGGATGGCTACACCTTC
J: TRBJ2-1; V: TRBV6-5; size: many; D: NA; CDR3: CASSRDWIGEQFF; DNA: TGTGCCAGCAGTCGGGACTGGATAGGAGAGCAGTTCTTC
J: TRBJ2-1; V: TRBV6-2/TRBV6-3; size: many; D: NA; CDR3: CASSPSFRERTYNEQFF; DNA: TGTGCCAGCAGTCCCAGTTTCCGGGAGAGGACCTACAATGAGCAGTTCTTC
J: TRBJ2-3; V: TRBV5-6; size: once; D: NA; CDR3: CASSQTLIRTGTDTQYF; DNA: TGTGCCAGCAGCCAAACCTTGATCCGGACGGGCACAGATACGCAGTATTTT
J: TRBJ2-3; V: TRBV19; size: NA; D: TRBD1; CDR3: CATKQGGSIDTQYF; DNA: TGTGCCACAAAACAAGGGGGCTCGATAGATACGCAGTATTTT
J: TRBJ2-7; V: TRBV12-3/TRBV12-4; size: many; D: NA; CDR3: CASSLQGEQYF; DNA: TGTGCCAGCAGTTTACAGGGCGAGCAGTACTTC
J: TRBJ2-4; V: TRBV6-5; size: many; D: TRBD1; CDR3: CASSRDRDPKNIQYF; DNA: TGTGCCAGCAGCCGTGACAGGGACCCTAAAAACATTCAGTACTTC
J: TRBJ2-4; V: TRBV6-6; size: NA; D: NA; CDR3: CASSYNLGDSVSKYIQYF; DNA: TGTGCCAGCAGTTATAATCTTGGCGATAGCGTATCCAAATACATTCAGTACTTC
J: TRBJ2-1; V: TRBV11-3; size: NA; D: TRBD1; CDR3: CASSASGTGFREQIF; DNA: TGTGCCAGCAGCGCCTCCGGGACAGGGTTTCGTGAACAGATCTTC
J: TRBJ2-2; V: TRBV10-3; size: once; D: NA; CDR3: CVIKGVGTGELFF; DNA: TGTGTCATCAAAGGGGTGGGCACCGGGGAACTGTTTTTT
J: TRBJ1-6; V: TRBV6-1; size: few; D: NA; CDR3: CATASSYNSPLHF; DNA: TGTGCCACCGCCAGCTCCTATAATTCACCCCTCCACTTT
J: TRBJ2-7; V: TRBV11-2; size: NA; D: TRBD2; CDR3: CARSFALAGIYEQYF; DNA: TGTGCCAGAAGCTTTGCACTAGCGGGAATCTACGAGCAGTACTTC
J: TRBJ1-2; V: TRBV28; size: NA; D: NA; CDR3: CASDQLPNYGYTF; DNA: TGTGCCAGCGATCAGCTCCCCAACTATGGCTACACCTTC
J: TRBJ2-1; V: TRBV6-6; size: NA; D: TRBD2; CDR3: CASSYQGLTGVSEQFF; DNA: TGTGCCAGCAGTTACCAGGGACTAACGGGAGTAAGTGAGCAGTTCTTC
J: TRBJ2-3; V: TRBV7-9; size: once; D: NA; CDR3: CASSPRGPDAQYF; DNA: TGTGCCAGCAGCCCACGGGGCCCAGATGCGCAGTATTTT
J: TRBJ2-3; V: TRBV30; size: NA; D: TRBD2; CDR3: CAWSPSGREDTHYF; DNA: TGTGCCTGGTCCCCCAGCGGGAGAGAAGATACGCACTATTTT
J: TRBJ2-1; V: TRBV7-9; size: NA; D: TRBD2; CDR3: CASSSPGTSGQGEFF; DNA: TGTGCCAGCAGCTCCCCAGGGACTAGCGGTCAGGGGGAGTTCTTC
J: TRBJ2-5; V: TRBV11-2; size: many; D: NA; CDR3: CASSLVTVSGKETQYF; DNA: TGTGCCAGCAGCTTAGTGACGGTCTCGGGCAAAGAGACCCAGTACTTC
J: TRBJ1-4; V: TRBV5-1; size: few; D: NA; CDR3: CASSAMGVSEKLFF; DNA: TGCGCCAGCAGCGCGATGGGGGTTTCCGAAAAACTGTTTTTT
J: TRBJ1-1; V: TRBV6-2/TRBV6-3; size: once; D: NA; CDR3: CASSYSQGGDTKAFF; DNA: TGTGCCAGCAGTTACTCCCAGGGAGGAGACACTAAAGCTTTCTTT
J: TRBJ1-4; V: TRBV6-2/TRBV6-3; size: NA; D: NA; CDR3: CASTTGRGDEKLFF; DNA: TGTGCCAGCACTACGGGCAGGGGTGATGAAAAACTGTTTTTT
J: TRBJ1-1; V: TRBV4-1; size: NA; D: NA; CDR3: CASSAGESFTEAFF; DNA: TGCGCCAGCAGCGCGGGTGAGAGCTTCACTGAAGCTTTCTTT
J: TRBJ2-7; V: TRBV11-2; size: many; D: NA; CDR3: CASSFLYEQYF; DNA: TGTGCCAGCAGCTTTCTCTACGAGCAGTACTTC
J: TRBJ2-2; V: TRBV4-1; size: NA; D: NA; CDR3: CASSRGGAGDWELFF; DNA: TGCGCCAGCAGCCGAGGGGGTGCGGGGGACTGGGAGTTGTTTTTT